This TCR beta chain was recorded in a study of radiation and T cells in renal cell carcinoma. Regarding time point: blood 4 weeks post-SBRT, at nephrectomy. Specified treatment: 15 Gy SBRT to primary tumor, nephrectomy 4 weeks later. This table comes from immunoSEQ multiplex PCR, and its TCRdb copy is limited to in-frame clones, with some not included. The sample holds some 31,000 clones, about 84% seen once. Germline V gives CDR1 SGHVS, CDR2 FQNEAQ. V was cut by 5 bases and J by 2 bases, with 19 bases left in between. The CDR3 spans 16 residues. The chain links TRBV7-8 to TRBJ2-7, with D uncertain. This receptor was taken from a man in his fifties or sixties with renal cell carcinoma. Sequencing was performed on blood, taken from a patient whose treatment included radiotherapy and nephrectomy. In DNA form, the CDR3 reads TGTGCCAGCAGCGCCCAGGTCCGATTTTCGCCCTACGAGCAGTACTTC. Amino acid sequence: CASSAQVRFSPYEQYF.